The entry below describes one TCR beta chain. This record comes from a study of shared clonotypes between healthy human individuals. The assay was immunoSEQ multiplex PCR, and TCRdb's table has in-frame clones only and misses some. The sample carries a few million clones, 80% to 95% recorded once. The CDR3 is 16 residues long. Germline values: CDR1 LGHNA, CDR2 YNFKEQ. V was shortened by 0 bases and J by 0 bases, with 12 bases between the two germline ends. This receptor was obtained from a man in his late teens or twenties in good health. Some clones in this sample may be carry-over from other donors' samples. Sequencing was done on a sample of naive CD4+ T cells from PBMCs. This sample's subset: CD45RA+ positively selected. The chain employs TRBV4-2 and TRBJ2-7, with unresolved D. CDR3 loop: CASSQDSGGISYEQYF. CDR3 bases: TGTGCCAGCAGCCAAGATTCGGGCGGCATCTCCTACGAGCAGTACTTC.